Below are 24 T cell receptor beta chains sequenced from a single sample in a study of T cells in narcolepsy (dated by TCRdb to between 2018 and 2020). The library relied on the immunoSEQ multiplex PCR assay. Held by TCRdb, this immuneACCESS table contains in-frame sequences only and omits some clones. Under half of the omission traces to an unresolved V gene where checked; the cause of the rest is unknown. The sample records 30,000 to 35,000 clones, around 90% of which are singletons. Around 0.86% of the sample rests with the top ten. Sequenced material: CD45RA- memory CD4+ T cells from PBMCs. The cell subset or site tag for this specimen amounts to: memory T cells sorted ex vivo from peripheral blood. These receptors came from a human donor with narcolepsy.

Only one count was recorded for this clone. J is TRBJ2-3 and V is TRBV2; D might be TRBD2 (6 bases). The CDR3 has 14 amino acids. The germline V and J ends were trimmed by 8 bases and 4 bases, with 16 bases remaining between them. Germline V gene data show CDR1 as SNHLY and CDR2 as FYNNEI. The CDR3 bases are TGTGCCAGCCTACGCGGCGGGGAGGCAGATACGCAGTATTTT. This encodes CASLRGGEADTQYF.

The chain employs TRBV7-2 and TRBJ1-1; D not resolved. The V and J ends lost 6 bases and 0 bases respectively, with 11 bases between them. CDR1 and CDR2 from the germline V gene are SGHTA and FQGNSA. The CDR3 has 14 amino acids. CDR3 nucleotide sequence: TGTGCCAGCAGTCCCGCTAGGGTGAACACTGAAGCTTTCTTT. Encoded protein: CASSPARVNTEAFF.

This chain connects TRBV28 to TRBJ1-1; TRBD1 agrees at 7 bases. This CDR3 is built from 15 residues. Unmatched junction bases numbered 9, after V lost 7 bases and J lost 1 base. Germline V gene lookup returns CDR1 MDHEN and CDR2 SYDVKM. CDR3 protein: CASKGDSAPNTEAFF. The CDR3 DNA reads as TGTGCCAGCAAGGGGGACAGCGCACCGAACACTGAAGCTTTCTTT.

The chain couples TRBV6-6 to TRBJ1-5, with D perhaps TRBD1 (6 bases). The CDR3 contains 15 residues. Germline CDR1 is MNHNY and CDR2 is SVGAGI (reference sequence). The V end lost 6 bases, the J end lost 4 bases, and 16 bases lay between the germline ends. The CDR3 here is CASSPGQAINQPQHF. In nucleotides, the CDR3 is TGTGCCAGCAGCCCGGGACAAGCAATTAATCAGCCCCAGCATTTT.

J is TRBJ2-5 and V is TRBV28; D remains unclear. V was trimmed by 7 bases and J by 4 bases, leaving 7 bases between them. CDR3 length: 11 residues. Germline V gives CDR1 MDHEN, CDR2 SYDVKM. Here the CDR3 DNA reads TGTGCCAGCACCACCGGAGAGACCCAGTACTTC. Its protein is CASTTGETQYF.

The chain uses TRBV7-9 and TRBJ2-1; 7 bases line up with TRBD1. The germline gives CDR1 SEHNR, CDR2 FQNEAQ (reference sequence). V lost 5 bases, J lost 4 bases, and 8 bases stayed unmatched. The CDR3 consists of 15 residues. DNA of the CDR3: TGTGCCAGCAGCCAAGACAGGGCCTTTTACAATGAGCAGTTCTTC. It specifies CASSQDRAFYNEQFF.

The chain combines TRBV28 with TRBJ2-2; TRBD1 aligns across 11 bases. Trimming took 4 bases from V and 6 from J; bases not matched to a gene: 4. There are 15 residues in the CDR3. The V gene's germline CDR1 is MDHEN and CDR2 SYDVKM. The CDR3 loop reads CASSSPGQGAGELFF. For the CDR3, the DNA is TGTGCCAGCAGTTCCCCGGGACAGGGGGCCGGGGAGCTGTTTTTT.

The chain has TRBV5-1 and TRBJ2-1, with D possibly called TRBD1 or TRBD2 (5 bases each). Per germline, CDR1 SGHRS and CDR2 YFSETQ. The CDR3 extends over 15 amino acids. Trimming removed 4 bases at V and 0 bases at J, with 11 bases between. CDR3 bases: TGCGCCAGCAGCCGGGACGGTACCTCCTACAATGAGCAGTTCTTC. Protein product: CASSRDGTSYNEQFF.

This clone was found a few times. The V and J genes are TRBV11-2 and TRBJ2-7; tentative D call: TRBD2 (6 bases). The CDR3 runs to 14 residues. Trimming stripped 6 bases from V and 1 base from J, with 13 bases between. Per germline, CDR1 SGHAT and CDR2 FQNNGV. In nucleotides, the CDR3 is TGTGCCAGCAGTCCCAGCGGGCTTTCCTACGAGCAGTACTTC. It encodes CASSPSGLSYEQYF.

This clone turned up a few times. This rearrangement joins TRBV18 to TRBJ1-2, with 9 bases aligning to TRBD1. Germline loops: CDR1 KGHSH, CDR2 LQKENI. V lost 3 bases, J lost 8 bases, and 7 bases stayed unmatched. The length of the CDR3 is 14 residues. CDR3 bases: TGTGCCAGCTCACCGGGGGGACAGGGAGAAGGCTACACCTTC. Encoded protein: CASSPGGQGEGYTF.

This chain links TRBV7-2 with TRBJ1-1, with 8 bases identical to TRBD1. V lost 4 bases to trimming and J lost 4 bases; unmatched junction nucleotides: 8. Germline V CDR1 and CDR2: SGHTA, FQGNSA. The CDR3 is 15 amino acids. CDR3: CASSSQGQGVTEAFF. In nucleotides, the CDR3 is TGTGCCAGCAGCTCCCAAGGACAGGGCGTCACTGAAGCTTTCTTT.

The chain employs TRBV25-1 and TRBJ2-1; a weak D match, TRBD2 (6 bases). Germline V gives CDR1 MGHDK, CDR2 SYGVNS. The CDR3 is made up of 12 amino acids. With 6 bases removed from V and 6 bases from J, the gap between germline ends came to 9 bases. For the CDR3, the DNA is TGTGCCAGCAGGGGGGGTGGCAATGAGCAGTTCTTC. It translates to CASRGGGNEQFF.

This rearrangement joins TRBV5-1 to TRBJ2-7; possibly TRBD1 for D (5 bases). The CDR3 consists of 15 residues. Germline-derived CDR1 and CDR2 are SGHRS and YFSETQ. Trimming left V 2 bases short and J 4 bases short, with 16 bases between. CDR3 amino acids: CASSLGVEISYEQYF. CDR3 nucleotide sequence: TGCGCCAGCAGCTTAGGGGTTGAAATATCGTACGAGCAGTACTTC.

This rearrangement joins TRBV2 to TRBJ1-6; D is undetermined. V was pared by 0 bases and J by 14 bases, with 8 bases between. From germline, CDR1 is SNHLY and CDR2 FYNNEI. This CDR3 has 12 amino acids. The CDR3 region has the DNA TGTGCCAGCAGTGAAGCGGGCACGTCCCTCCACTTT. Amino acids: CASSEAGTSLHF.

This rearrangement joins TRBV19 to TRBJ1-5, with a weak D call TRBD1 (5 bases). Germline V gives CDR1 LNHDA, CDR2 SQIVND (reference sequence). V lost 3 bases and J lost 1, with 13 bases in between. The CDR3 is 16 amino acids. The CDR3 region has the DNA TGTGCCAGTAGTATGGGGGGGACGTACAGCAATCAGCCCCAGCATTTT. This encodes CASSMGGTYSNQPQHF.

The genes are TRBV19 and TRBJ1-1; 12 nucleotides match TRBD1. Germline V gene sequence: CDR1 LNHDA, CDR2 SQIVND (reference sequence). Trimming took 5 bases from V and 6 from J; bases not matched to a gene: 16. CDR3 length: 18 amino acids. The CDR3: CASSGRDRGRSGKAEAFF. The CDR3 bases are TGTGCCAGTAGTGGGCGGGACAGGGGGCGATCGGGGAAGGCTGAAGCTTTCTTT.

The gene calls are TRBV5-6 and TRBJ2-7, with D possibly called TRBD1 or TRBD2 (5 bases each). This CDR3 comprises 14 residues. The germline CDR1 and CDR2 sequences are SGHDT and YYEEEE. Trimming shortened V by 1 base and J by 0 bases, and 8 bases separated the two germline ends. The CDR3 loop is CASSLTGTSYEQYF. The CDR3 region has the DNA TGTGCCAGCAGCTTGACGGGGACCTCCTACGAGCAGTACTTC.

The J gene is TRBJ2-1, the V gene TRBV4-3; possible D gene TRBD1, 6 bases. This CDR3 is built from 13 residues. The germline V gene encodes CDR1 LGHNA and CDR2 YSLEER. V lost 0 bases, J lost 8 bases, and 8 bases lay in between. The CDR3 DNA sequence: TGCGCCAGCAGCCAAGACACAGGGTATGAGCAGTTCTTC. It specifies CASSQDTGYEQFF.

The rearrangement joins TRBV6-5 to TRBJ1-6; the D gene is possibly TRBD1 (5 bases). V was trimmed by 5 bases and J by 15 bases, leaving 20 bases between them. CDR1 is MNHEY and CDR2 is SVGAGI in the germline V gene. The CDR3 covers 14 residues. CDR3 sequence: CASSGRVWDPLLHF. The CDR3 DNA is TGTGCCAGCAGTGGGAGGGTATGGGACCCCCTCCTCCACTTT.

The chain couples TRBV15 to TRBJ2-5, with TRBD2 matching 15 bases. This CDR3 contains 17 residues. CDR1 and CDR2 (germline): LNHNV, YYDKDF (reference sequence). Trimming took 4 bases from V and 2 from J; bases not matched to a gene: 5. The CDR3 nucleotides are TGTGCCACCAGCACGGGACTAGCGGGGGGACCACAAGAGACCCAGTACTTC. Its protein product is CATSTGLAGGPQETQYF.

V is TRBV5-4 and J is TRBJ2-5; D gene ambiguous. Germline assignment: CDR1 SGHNT and CDR2 YYREEE (reference sequence). The germline V and J ends were trimmed by 3 bases and 2 bases, with 14 bases remaining between them. This CDR3 contains 15 residues. CDR3 sequence (DNA): TGTGCCAGCAGCTCAAAAGTTAGGGCACAAGAGACCCAGTACTTC. Encoded protein: CASSSKVRAQETQYF.

The V call is TRBV2, the J call TRBJ1-5; D is unresolved. The CDR3 runs 16 residues. Germline CDR1 reads SNHLY; CDR2 reads FYNNEI. Trimming left V 2 bases short and J 3 bases short, with 14 bases between. CDR3 bases: TGTGCCAGCAGTGAAAGACGGCTAGGGTCCAATCAGCCCCAGCATTTT. Protein sequence: CASSERRLGSNQPQHF.

In this sample, this clone turned up a few times. This CDR3 reads CASSETAYGYTF. The CDR3 DNA sequence: TGTGCCAGCAGTGAAACAGCCTATGGCTACACCTTC. This chain uses TRBV6-1 with TRBJ1-2; D not certain. CDR1 and CDR2 (germline): MNHNS, SASEGT. V was shortened by 2 bases and J by 4 bases, with 5 bases between the two germline ends. The CDR3 sequence is 12 residues long.

V gene TRBV7-2 combines with J gene TRBJ2-1; possibly TRBD2 for D (7 bases). This CDR3 contains 15 residues. Per the germline V gene, CDR1 is SGHTA and CDR2 is FQGNSA. The V end was cut by 1 base, the J end by 4 bases, with 11 bases between. Here the CDR3 reads CASSLGRGLYNEQFF. The CDR3 DNA is TGTGCCAGCAGCTTAGGGCGGGGGCTGTACAATGAGCAGTTCTTC.